The clone carrying this T cell receptor (beta chain) came up a few times. PBMCs were collected from a roughly 10 ml volume of fresh peripheral blood. The source material, RNA transcripts, was used to amplify TCR beta CDR3 regions. The HTBI primer set served for first-round RT-PCR of the TCR CDR3. One entry per CDR3 protein results from TCRdb running MiXCR on the multiplex PCR reads. Of approximately 590,000 distinct CDR3 sequences in the sample, about 15% were seen once. CDR1 SEHNR and CDR2 FQNEAQ come from the germline V gene (reference sequence). The CDR3 has 20 amino acids. Losses at the gene ends were 0 bases for V and 4 bases for J; bases not matched to a gene: 8. The entry originates in a study of T cells in Graves' hyperthyroidism and ophthalmopathy.

The V call is TRBV7-9, the J call TRBJ2-2; 16 nucleotides match TRBD2. The receptor's source is a woman aged 25 to 45 with Graves' hyperthyroidism. The sample was blood. The CDR3 DNA sequence: TGTGCCAGCAGCTTAGCCCCGGGACTAGCGGGAGGGCCCGTCACCGGGGAGCTGTTTTTT. This codes for CASSLAPGLAGGPVTGELFF.